These T cell receptor beta chains were read from a single sample in a study of T cells in localized non-small cell lung cancer. The repertoire was sequenced with immunoSEQ multiplex PCR; TCRdb's copy has only in-frame clones and lacks some. The table has about 60,000 clones, 90% seen once. The source was peripheral blood, collected before any cancer treatment. These receptors came from a woman aged 35 to 69 with stage I lung adenocarcinoma. Each CDR3 is given with its conserved first and last residue. A D gene is named only where the DNA matches it firmly. The size of a clone is reported for some rows only, either as once, few or many, or as a class for expanded clones.

>TRBV2|.|TRBJ2-1|.
TGTGCCAGCAGTGAAGCGCGAGGGTTCTCCTACAATGAGCAGTTCTTC
CASSEARGFSYNEQFF
>TRBV11-1|TRBD1|TRBJ1-1|.
TGTGCCAGCAGCCCAGAGGGGGCAGATGAAGCTTTCTTT
CASSPEGADEAFF
>TRBV5-1|.|TRBJ1-1|.
TGCGCCAGCAGCCTTCTTCTGAACACTGAAGCTTTCTTT
CASSLLLNTEAFF
>TRBV18|TRBD1|TRBJ1-5|.
TGTGCCAGCTCACTGGGACAGGGGGACAATCAGCCCCAGCATTTT
CASSLGQGDNQPQHF
>TRBV5-1|.|TRBJ1-1|.
TGCGCCAGCAGCCTACAGGTCATGAACACTGAAGCTTTCTTT
CASSLQVMNTEAFF
>TRBV5-1|.|TRBJ2-3|.
TGCGCCAGCAGCTTGGTTACCGGCAGGGGAACAGATACGCAGTATTTT
CASSLVTGRGTDTQYF
>TRBV10-3|.|TRBJ2-7|.
TGTGCCATCAGTCTTCGGGGCCACGAGCAGTACTTC
CAISLRGHEQYF
>TRBV9|TRBD1|TRBJ1-1|.
TGTGCCAGCAGCGCCTTCACAGGGGTGCCTGAAGCTTTCTTT
CASSAFTGVPEAFF
>TRBV11-2|TRBD1|TRBJ2-5|.
TGTGCCAGCAGCTTAGGGGGACAGGGAACAGAGACCCAGTACTTC
CASSLGGQGTETQYF
>TRBV15|.|TRBJ1-2|.
TGTGCCACCAGCAAAGGACTTAACTATGGCTACACCTTC
CATSKGLNYGYTF
>TRBV7-9|.|TRBJ2-1|.
TGTGCCAGCAGCGACCGGGACATGAAGTTCTTC
CASSDRDMKFF
>TRBV6-4|.|TRBJ1-1|.
TGTGCCAGCAGTAAGAGGATGAACACTGAAGCTTTCTTT
CASSKRMNTEAFF
>TRBV9|TRBD1|TRBJ2-5|.
TGTGCCAGCAGCGTAGTCTCGGACAGGGGCTGGGAGACCCAGTACTTC
CASSVVSDRGWETQYF
>TRBV5-8|.|TRBJ2-1|.
TGTGCCAGCAGCCCGAAGACTACCGCTGTAGATGAGCAGTTCTTC
CASSPKTTAVDEQFF
>TRBV7-9|TRBD1|TRBJ2-5|once
TGTGCCAGCAGAGACAGGGGGTCGGGAGAGACCCAGTACTTC
CASRDRGSGETQYF
>TRBV7-2|.|TRBJ1-2|.
TGTGCCAGCAGCCCCACGGACGGTTTAGGCTATGGCTACACCTTC
CASSPTDGLGYGYTF
>TRBV5-1|.|TRBJ1-4|.
TGCGCCAGCAGCTCACAGGCAGATGAAAAACTGTTTTTT
CASSSQADEKLFF
>TRBV7-9|.|TRBJ2-5|.
TGTGCCAGCAGCTCCCAGGCCCTCCCGCGGCAGACCCAGTACTTC
CASSSQALPRQTQYF
>TRBV7-9|TRBD2|TRBJ2-5|few
TGTGCCAGCAGGGACCTAGCGGTAGAGACCCAGTACTTC
CASRDLAVETQYF
>TRBV2|.|TRBJ2-2|.
TGTGCCAGCAGTGATAGAGGCCGCACCGGGGAGCTGTTTTTT
CASSDRGRTGELFF
>TRBV2|.|TRBJ2-7|.
TGTGCCAGCAGGATTACGACACAGGCAAGCGAGCAGTACTTC
CASRITTQASEQYF
>TRBV30|.|TRBJ1-3|.
TGTGCCTGGAGTATTCTAAGAAACACCATATATTTT
CAWSILRNTIYF
>TRBV27|.|TRBJ1-5|.
TGTGCCAGCAGATTTACCACTTATAGCAATCAGCCCCAGCATTTT
CASRFTTYSNQPQHF
>TRBV4-1|TRBD1|TRBJ1-2|.
TGCGCCAGCAGCCAAGAGCTACAGGGGTATGGCTACACCTTC
CASSQELQGYGYTF
>TRBV5-5|.|TRBJ1-3|.
TGTGCCAGCAGCGATGGGACAAGAGGAAACACCATATATTTT
CASSDGTRGNTIYF
>TRBV5-1|TRBD1|TRBJ2-7|.
TGCGCCAGCAGCCTCGGACAGGGGAAGACCTACGAGCAGTACTTC
CASSLGQGKTYEQYF
>TRBV6-6|.|TRBJ1-5|.
TGTGCCAGCAGTGCCTCCGGAAGCAATCAGCCCCAGCATTTT
CASSASGSNQPQHF
>TRBV27|.|TRBJ1-6|.
TGTGCCAGCAGTATGAAAGAGGGTTCACCCCTCCACTTT
CASSMKEGSPLHF
>TRBV6-4|TRBD1|TRBJ1-4|.
TGTGCCAGCCCTAAGGAGGGACAGGGAAGTGAAAAACTGTTTTTT
CASPKEGQGSEKLFF
>TRBV7-9|TRBD1|TRBJ2-2|.
TGTGCCAGCAGGCCCAACCTCGGGACAGGGAGGTCCGGGGAGCTGTTTTTT
CASRPNLGTGRSGELFF
>TRBV7-3|.|TRBJ2-4|.
TGTGCCAGCAGCCAGGGAGGGGGCCCGGGCGGGAACATTCAGTACTTC
CASSQGGGPGGNIQYF
>TRBV28|TRBD2|TRBJ2-7|.
TGTGCCAGTGGGACTAGCGGGAGTCGGAAGGAGCAGTACTTC
CASGTSGSRKEQYF
>TRBV7-2|.|TRBJ2-3|.
TGTGCCAGCAGCCACTGGACCCCTGGCACAGATACGCAGTATTTT
CASSHWTPGTDTQYF
>TRBV5-1|TRBD1|TRBJ1-6|.
TGCGCCAGCAGCTTGGTCGGGACAGTTAGATCACCCCTCCACTTT
CASSLVGTVRSPLHF
>TRBV28|.|TRBJ1-5|.
TGTGCCAGCAGTTTCCCCGACGGAGGCAATCAGCCCCAGCATTTT
CASSFPDGGNQPQHF
>TRBV7-2|TRBD1|TRBJ1-2|.
TGTGCCAGCAACGTGCAGGGGGCGGGTGGCTACACCTTC
CASNVQGAGGYTF
>TRBV7-2|TRBD1|TRBJ2-5|.
TGTGCCAGCAGCTCGGGACAGGGGGCGCTTCTGCAGTACTTC
CASSSGQGALLQYF
>TRBV11-2|.|TRBJ1-1|.
TGTGCCAGCAGCTTACCCTCAGGGACTGAAGCTTTCTTT
CASSLPSGTEAFF
>TRBV18|TRBD2|TRBJ2-2|once
TGTGCCAGCTCATCTAGCGGGGAAACGAACACCGGGGAGCTGTTTTTT
CASSSSGETNTGELFF
>TRBV28|.|TRBJ2-2|once
TGTGCCAGCAGGCCCCTCCTGAACACCGGGGAGCTGTTTTTT
CASRPLLNTGELFF
>TRBV9|.|TRBJ2-5|once
TGTGCCAGCAGCTCCGAGGGAAAGACCCAGTACTTC
CASSSEGKTQYF
>TRBV19|.|TRBJ1-1|.
TGTGCCAGTAGTTTAGGACCTAAGAGGGCTGAAGCTTTCTTT
CASSLGPKRAEAFF
>TRBV20-1|.|TRBJ2-1|.
TGCAGCGTGGGGCTCGCTGAGCAGTTCTTC
CSVGLAEQFF
>TRBV7-8|.|TRBJ1-4|once
TGTGCCAGCAGCCTTGACACTCTAACTAATGAAAAACTGTTTTTT
CASSLDTLTNEKLFF
>TRBV11-2|.|TRBJ2-5|few
TGTGCCAGCAGCCCCCCTTTAAAGAAAGAGACCCAGTACTTC
CASSPPLKKETQYF
>TRBV5-1|TRBD2|TRBJ2-5|.
TGCGCCAGCAGCATTCGGACTAGCGGGGGGCCACTCCAAGAGACCCAGTACTTC
CASSIRTSGGPLQETQYF
>TRBV27|TRBD1|TRBJ1-5|.
TGTGCCAGCAGCTTGACAGGGGGCAATCAGCCCCAGCATTTT
CASSLTGGNQPQHF
>TRBV27|TRBD2|TRBJ2-1|.
TGTGCCAGCAGCCCCCAGGGTAGCGGGAGGGCCAATGAGCAGTTCTTC
CASSPQGSGRANEQFF
>TRBV6-1|TRBD1|TRBJ1-5|once
TGTGCCAGCAGTGCTCTTTACCGGGACAGGGGGAGGAATCAGCCCCAGCATTTT
CASSALYRDRGRNQPQHF
>TRBV7-8|.|TRBJ1-2|.
TGTGCCAGCAGCAACTCGGCCGCCGGGGGCTACACCTTC
CASSNSAAGGYTF
>TRBV27|.|TRBJ1-1|.
TGTGCCAGCAGTTTAGCTCTCCCGGGGGCTAGAGGAACTGAAGCTTTCTTT
CASSLALPGARGTEAFF
>TRBV19|.|TRBJ2-4|.
TGTGCCAGTGCCCCCCGTGGAAGGGACATTCAGTACTTC
CASAPRGRDIQYF
>TRBV5-1|TRBD1|TRBJ1-1|.
TGCGCCAGCAGCGTGGGACAGGTGAACACTGAAGCTTTCTTT
CASSVGQVNTEAFF
>TRBV7-9|TRBD1|TRBJ2-2|.
TGTGCCAGCAGCTTATCGAAGGGACAGCCGACCGGGGAGCTGTTTTTT
CASSLSKGQPTGELFF
>TRBV2|.|TRBJ2-5|.
TGTGCCACCAAGGGCGAGCAAGAGACCCAGTACTTC
CATKGEQETQYF
>TRBV19|.|TRBJ1-5|.
TGTGCCAGTAGTTCTGGCTTCCGGTCGGGTCAGCCCCAGCATTTT
CASSSGFRSGQPQHF